The source of this T cell receptor beta chain is a study of Graves' ophthalmopathy and Graves' hyperthyroidism. Findings and caveats of the study: The majority of expanded thyroid clonotypes above 0.001 frequency also occurred in blood.

The authors amplified TCR beta CDR3 regions, and they did so from RNA transcripts for repertoire sequencing. First-round RT-PCR relied on HTBI primers, and a second-round multiplex PCR came next. TCRdb re-analysed the multiplex PCR reads in MiXCR, keeping a single row per CDR3 protein. The repertoire has over 500,000 distinct CDR3 sequences, about 24% of them found once; the top ten carry more than 5.5%. The ends were cut back, 0 bases at V and 0 bases at J, with 3 bases in the middle. The CDR3 runs 14 residues. Germline values: CDR1 MNHEY, CDR2 SMNVEV (reference sequence). This clonotype turned up a few times. Its target is unknown.

V and J are TRBV27 and TRBJ1-5; D is unresolved. The source material was peripheral blood. This TCR was recovered from a woman between 18 and 30 years old with stable Graves' hyperthyroidism. Some clones in this sample may be carry-over from other donors' samples. The CDR3, as DNA: TGTGCCAGCAGTTTATCGAGTAGCAATCAGCCCCAGCATTTT. Encoded protein: CASSLSSSNQPQHF.